The 6 T cell receptor beta chains below come from one sample, sequenced in a study of cytomegalovirus exposure and HLA in healthy donors. With 60 Vbeta and 13 Jbeta primers, the PCR was carried out. The method was immunoSEQ multiplex PCR; TCRdb's version includes in-frame clones alone and lacks a portion of them. The sample lists about 150,000 clones, 70% to 80% occurring once. The sample was PBMCs. The receptor source for this set is a woman between 35 and 50 years old in good health and CMV-seronegative.

The chain combines TRBV11-2 with TRBJ1-1, with D hard to call. Germline CDR1 SGHAT, CDR2 FQNNGV. This CDR3 spans 14 amino acids. Trimming left V 6 bases short and J 0 bases short, with 11 bases between. Written as DNA, the CDR3 is TGTGCCAGCAGTGGAGGTTGGATGAACACTGAAGCTTTCTTT. Its translation is CASSGGWMNTEAFF. Filled out from reference TRBV11-2 and TRBJ1-1, the complete variable domain reads EAGVAQSPRYKIIEKRQSVAFWCNPISGHATLYWYQQILGQGPKLLIQFQNNGVVDDSQLPKDRFSAERLKGVDSTLKIQPAKLEDSAVYLCASSGGWMNTEAFFGQGTRLTVV.

The chain is built from TRBV5-6 and TRBJ1-2, with D hard to call. V shed 2 bases and J shed 0 bases, with 8 bases lying between them. Per germline, CDR1 SGHDT and CDR2 YYEEEE. CDR3 length: 14 residues. The DNA for the CDR3 is TGTGCCAGCAGCTTCTGGTCAGCTAACTATGGCTACACCTTC. Protein product: CASSFWSANYGYTF. Variable domain in full (rest from reference TRBV5-6 and TRBJ1-2): DAGVTQSPTHLIKTRGQQVTLRCSPKSGHDTVSWYQQALGQGPQFIFQYYEEEERQRGNFPDRFSGHQFPNYSSELNVNALLLGDSALYLCASSFWSANYGYTFGSGTRLTVV.

The rearrangement joins TRBV6-6 to TRBJ2-3; 8 positions match TRBD2. This CDR3 has 15 amino acids. Trimming at V came to 5 bases and at J to 4 bases, leaving 8 bases not matched to a gene. In germline, CDR1 is MNHNY, CDR2 SVGAGI (reference sequence). CDR3 protein: CASSASGWPADTQYF. The CDR3 DNA is TGTGCCAGCAGTGCTAGCGGGTGGCCCGCAGATACGCAGTATTTT.

The V call is TRBV7-9, the J call TRBJ2-7; 8 nucleotides align to TRBD1. After removal of 2 bases from V and 7 bases from J, the junction contained 7 bases not matched to a gene. The CDR3 consists of 14 residues. The germline gives CDR1 SEHNR, CDR2 FQNEAQ (reference sequence). CDR3 coding DNA: TGTGCCAGCAGCTTAAGGCAGGGGGCGCGGGAGCAGTACTTC. This encodes CASSLRQGAREQYF.

This clone was counted only a few times. This chain uses TRBV27 with TRBJ2-5; perhaps TRBD1 as D (6 bases). The germline V gene encodes CDR1 MNHEY and CDR2 SMNVEV (reference sequence). The length of the CDR3 is 14 residues. With 4 bases removed from V and 0 bases from J, the gap between germline ends came to 9 bases. The CDR3 nucleotides are TGTGCCAGCAGTTCACGACAGGACCAAGAGACCCAGTACTTC. Translated: CASSSRQDQETQYF.

The chain links TRBV29-1 to TRBJ1-5; D is possibly TRBD1 (5 bases). Germline CDR1 and CDR2: SQVTM and ANQGSEA. V shed 5 bases and J shed 6 bases, with 11 bases lying between them. The CDR3 spans 12 residues. In nucleotides, the CDR3 is TGCAGCGTTCGGGGGAAAGGTCAGCCCCAGCATTTT. Its translation is CSVRGKGQPQHF.